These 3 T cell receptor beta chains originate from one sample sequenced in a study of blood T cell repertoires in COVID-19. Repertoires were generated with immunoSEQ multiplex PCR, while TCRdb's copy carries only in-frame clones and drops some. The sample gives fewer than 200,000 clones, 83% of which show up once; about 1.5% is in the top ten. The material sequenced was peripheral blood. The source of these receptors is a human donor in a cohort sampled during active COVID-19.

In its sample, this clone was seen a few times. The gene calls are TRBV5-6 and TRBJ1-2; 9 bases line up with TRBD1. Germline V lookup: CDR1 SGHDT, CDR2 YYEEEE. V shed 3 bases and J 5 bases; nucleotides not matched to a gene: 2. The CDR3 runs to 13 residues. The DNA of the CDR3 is TGTGCCAGCAGCTCACAGGGGGCTTATGGCTACACCTTC. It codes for CASSSQGAYGYTF.

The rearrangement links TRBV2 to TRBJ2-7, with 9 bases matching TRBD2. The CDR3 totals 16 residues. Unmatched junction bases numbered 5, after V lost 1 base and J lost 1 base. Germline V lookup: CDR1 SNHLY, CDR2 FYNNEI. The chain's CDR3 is CASSEEGTSNSYEQYF. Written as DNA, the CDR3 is TGTGCCAGCAGTGAAGAGGGGACTAGCAATTCCTACGAGCAGTACTTC.

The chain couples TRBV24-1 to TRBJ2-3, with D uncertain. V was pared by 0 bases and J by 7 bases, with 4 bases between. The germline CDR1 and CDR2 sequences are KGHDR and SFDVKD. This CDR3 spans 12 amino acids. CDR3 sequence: CATSDLLHTQYF. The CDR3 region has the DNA TGTGCCACCAGTGATTTGCTCCATACGCAGTATTTT.